This passage covers 32 T cell receptor beta chains from one sample sequenced in a study of shared clonotypes between healthy human individuals. Assay used: immunoSEQ multiplex PCR; TCRdb lists only in-frame clones, some missing. The sample yields around 640,000 clones, 90% to 97% seen once. It was CD45RO-negative cells, positively selected for CCR7, that made up naive CD8 cells, with terminally differentiated effector memory CD45RA+ cells excluded. Sequencing input: naive CD8+ T cells sorted from blood. These receptors all stem from a woman in her twenties or thirties in good health.

The CDR3 loop reads CASKGANSYNEQFF. In nucleotides, the CDR3 is TGTGCCAGTAAGGGAGCAAACTCCTACAATGAGCAGTTCTTC. The chain employs TRBV19 and TRBJ2-1; TRBD2 might be the D (5 bases). V lost 7 bases and J 0 bases, leaving 10 bases between the germline ends. The CDR3 extends over 14 amino acids. Germline CDR1 is LNHDA and CDR2 is SQIVND (reference sequence).

The chain joins TRBV11-2 to TRBJ2-1, with D perhaps matching TRBD2 (5 bases). The CDR3 is 14 amino acids. Trimming left V 1 base short and J 7 bases short, with 11 bases between. Germline assignment: CDR1 SGHAT and CDR2 FQNNGV. The CDR3 DNA reads TGTGCCAGCAGCTTAGGTCCGGGGTGGAATGAGCAGTTCTTC. Translation: CASSLGPGWNEQFF.

Concerning this clone: Other DNA sequences in the sample encode the same CDR3. V usage is TRBV27 and J usage is TRBJ2-1; 8 bases agree with TRBD2. The J segment lost 4 bases and the V segment lost 2 bases, leaving 4 bases of the junction unmatched. The germline gives CDR1 MNHEY, CDR2 SMNVEV (reference sequence). CDR3 length equals 15 residues. The CDR3 DNA reads TGTGCCAGCAGTTTAGGCCTAGCGGGTTACAATGAGCAGTTCTTC. Protein: CASSLGLAGYNEQFF.

In this sample, this clone turned up once. The CDR3 coding sequence is TGTGCCAGCAGTTTAAACGGGGCCTCCTACGAGCAGTACTTC. Residues: CASSLNGASYEQYF. The rearrangement links TRBV28 to TRBJ2-7; either TRBD1 or TRBD2 may supply D (5 bases each). Germline CDR1 and CDR2: MDHEN and SYDVKM. The CDR3 has 14 residues. Trimming took 2 bases from V and 0 from J, leaving 8 bases between them.

V is TRBV28 and J is TRBJ2-7; D is ambiguous. Germline CDR1 is MDHEN and CDR2 is SYDVKM. The CDR3 contains 16 residues. Trimming took 3 bases from V and 1 from J, leaving 16 bases between them. CDR3 DNA: TGTGCCAGCAGTTTCAAGATTCGAGGTGGGTCCTACGAGCAGTACTTC. It encodes CASSFKIRGGSYEQYF.

The V call is TRBV5-8, the J call TRBJ2-7; D tentatively reads TRBD1 or TRBD2 (6 bases each). The CDR3 has 16 amino acids. Per germline, CDR1 SGHTS and CDR2 YDEGEE. The V end lost 0 bases, the J end lost 3 bases, and 16 bases lay between the germline ends. The DNA of the CDR3 is TGTGCCAGCAGCTTGGGTCGGGGGCTGTTAGTCTACGAGCAGTACTTC. Amino acid sequence: CASSLGRGLLVYEQYF. Full variable domain (missing parts from reference TRBV5-8 and TRBJ2-7): EAGVTQSPTHLIKTRGQQATLRCSPISGHTSVYWYQQALGLGLQFLLWYDEGEERNRGNFPPRFSGRQFPNYSSELNVNALELEDSALYLCASSLGRGLLVYEQYFGPGTRLTVT.

In its sample, this clone was seen once. The chain joins TRBV29-1 to TRBJ2-7, with 7 nucleotides matching TRBD1. Looked up from germline, CDR1 is SQVTM and CDR2 is ANQGSEA. The J segment lost 2 bases and the V segment lost 7 bases, leaving 8 bases of the junction unmatched. The CDR3 runs 13 residues. The CDR3 protein is CSAKGADTYEQYF. CDR3 DNA: TGCAGCGCGAAGGGGGCAGATACCTACGAGCAGTACTTC.

The rearrangement links TRBV28 to TRBJ1-1; D unclear. Germline values: CDR1 MDHEN, CDR2 SYDVKM. This CDR3 has 13 amino acids. V dropped 4 bases and J dropped 1 base, with 7 bases sitting between them. The CDR3: CASSSNWNTEAFF. CDR3 bases: TGTGCCAGCAGTTCTAACTGGAACACTGAAGCTTTCTTT. Complete variable domain (other parts from reference TRBV28 and TRBJ1-1): DVKVTQSSRYLVKRTGEKVFLECVQDMDHENMFWYRQDPGLGLRLIYFSYDVKMKEKGDIPEGYSVSREKKERFSLILESASTNQTSMYLCASSSNWNTEAFFGQGTRLTVV.

The chain couples TRBV14 to TRBJ2-3; D is possibly TRBD1 (5 bases). V was trimmed by 0 bases and J by 6 bases, leaving 16 bases between them. The CDR3 has 16 amino acids. Per germline, CDR1 SGHDN and CDR2 FVKESK. The DNA of the CDR3 is TGTGCCAGCAGCCAAGATATTAGTTTTGACAGCGATACGCAGTATTTT. Translation gives CASSQDISFDSDTQYF.

This CDR3 is CASSENAYQPQHF. CDR3 sequence (DNA): TGTGCCAGCAGTGAAAATGCCTATCAGCCCCAGCATTTT. The V call is TRBV6-1, the J call TRBJ1-5; no clear D. V lost 2 bases and J 5 bases, leaving 7 bases between the germline ends. Germline CDR1 is MNHNS and CDR2 is SASEGT. This CDR3 spans 13 amino acids.

The chain carries TRBV28 and TRBJ2-1; 10 bases line up with TRBD2. The CDR3 covers 15 residues. J gave up 6 bases and V 1 base, and 3 bases lay outside the gene matches. Per the germline V gene, CDR1 is MDHEN and CDR2 is SYDVKM. The CDR3 spells CASSLLLAGFNEQFF. For the CDR3, the DNA is TGTGCCAGCAGTTTATTACTAGCGGGATTCAATGAGCAGTTCTTC.

This chain joins TRBV4-1 and TRBJ2-1; 9 bases align to TRBD2. From germline, CDR1 is MGHRA and CDR2 YSYEKL. V shed 1 base and J 6 bases; nucleotides not matched to a gene: 10. CDR3 length equals 17 residues. CDR3 residues: CASSQVAGGPFFNEQFF. In DNA form, the CDR3 reads TGCGCCAGCAGCCAAGTTGCGGGAGGGCCATTTTTCAATGAGCAGTTCTTC.

V usage is TRBV28 and J usage is TRBJ2-7; 10 bases are a match to TRBD2. V shed 6 bases and J 2 bases; nucleotides not matched to a gene: 13. Per germline, CDR1 MDHEN and CDR2 SYDVKM. The CDR3 covers 17 residues. CDR3 sequence (DNA): TGTGCCAGCAGCACACACATGCTAGCGGGAGACACCTACGAGCAGTACTTC. This sequence encodes CASSTHMLAGDTYEQYF.

The chain recombines TRBV14 with TRBJ2-1; 12 bases are a match to TRBD2. CDR1 SGHDN and CDR2 FVKESK come from the germline V gene. V dropped 4 bases and J dropped 10; count of bases not matched to a gene: 8. The CDR3 is 15 residues long. CDR3 coding DNA: TGTGCCAGCAGCCTCGGGACTAGCGGGCGGGGCGAGCAGTTCTTC. Translation gives CASSLGTSGRGEQFF.

Comment on this clone: The sample contains more than one DNA sequence encoding this CDR3. The chain recombines TRBV7-6 with TRBJ2-3; D is uncertain. The ends were cut back, 0 bases at V and 3 bases at J, with 4 bases in the middle. This CDR3 region has 13 residues. The germline V gene has CDR1 SGHVS and CDR2 FNYEAQ. CDR3 nucleotide sequence: TGTGCCAGCAGCTTAGCGTTAACAGATACGCAGTATTTT. This codes for CASSLALTDTQYF.

The J gene is TRBJ2-7, the V gene TRBV7-6; 9 bases are shared with TRBD1. With V trimmed by 1 base and J by 5 bases, 3 bases remained unmatched. CDR1 and CDR2 (germline): SGHVS, FNYEAQ. The CDR3 is 14 amino acids. The CDR3 protein is CASSLVQGADEQYF. CDR3 bases: TGTGCCAGCAGCTTAGTACAGGGGGCTGACGAGCAGTACTTC.

V and J are TRBV28 and TRBJ2-1; 9 bases are shared with TRBD2. J gave up 9 bases and V 7 bases, and 7 bases lay outside the gene matches. The CDR3 consists of 13 residues. From germline, CDR1 is MDHEN and CDR2 SYDVKM. CDR3 DNA sequence: TGTGCCAGCAATCAAGCGGGAGGCGGTGAGCAGTTCTTC. Its translation: CASNQAGGGEQFF.

With regard to this clone: Other DNA sequences in this sample translate to the same CDR3. CDR3 in DNA: TGTGCCAGCAGCCAAGGGGGCGAGCAGTACTTC. As protein: CASSQGGEQYF. The rearrangement links TRBV7-9 to TRBJ2-7, with D tentatively TRBD1 (6 bases). V was trimmed by 5 bases and J by 6 bases, leaving 8 bases between them. The CDR3 extends over 11 amino acids. The germline V gene has CDR1 SEHNR and CDR2 FQNEAQ (reference sequence).

About this clone itself: This sample includes further DNA sequences coding for the same CDR3. This chain connects TRBV27 to TRBJ2-7, with 9 bases matching TRBD2. CDR3 length: 14 residues. Germline V gene sequence: CDR1 MNHEY, CDR2 SMNVEV (reference sequence). J gave up 2 bases and V 2 bases, and 1 base lay outside the gene matches. CDR3 sequence: CASSLAGGPYEQYF. CDR3 sequence (DNA): TGTGCCAGCAGTTTAGCGGGAGGGCCCTACGAGCAGTACTTC.

V and J are TRBV7-8 and TRBJ2-7, with unresolved D. CDR1 SGHVS and CDR2 FQNEAQ come from the germline V gene. Trimming left V 8 bases short and J 6 bases short, with 11 bases between. The CDR3 has 11 residues. The CDR3 DNA reads TGTGCCAGCGGTACGGGCGTCGAGCAGTACTTC. Its protein is CASGTGVEQYF.

The chain couples TRBV10-3 to TRBJ2-3; 14 bases are shared with TRBD2. The V segment lost 6 bases and the J segment 4 bases; nucleotides outside the gene matches: 21. CDR1 and CDR2 (germline): ENHRY, SYGVKD. This CDR3 spans 21 amino acids. CDR3 bases: TGTGCCATCAGCGGCTCAGGCGACGGGACTAGCGGGAGTGGGGTCCCAGATACGCAGTATTTT. It codes for CAISGSGDGTSGSGVPDTQYF.

V is TRBV29-1 and J is TRBJ2-5, with TRBD2 matching over 8 bases. CDR3 length equals 14 residues. Per germline, CDR1 SQVTM and CDR2 ANQGSEA. V lost 6 bases, J lost 5 bases, and 11 bases stayed unmatched. CDR3 in amino acids: CSVVGLGDYETQYF. CDR3 nucleotides: TGCAGCGTAGTGGGACTAGGGGACTACGAGACCCAGTACTTC.

The chain recombines TRBV11-1 with TRBJ2-5; TRBD2 matches at 9 bases. V shed 5 bases and J 0 bases; nucleotides not matched to a gene: 7. Germline assignment: CDR1 SGHAT and CDR2 FQDESV (reference sequence). CDR3 length equals 16 residues. The CDR3 DNA sequence: TGTGCCAGCAGCCAAGTACTAGCGGGCGACCAAGAGACCCAGTACTTC. This encodes CASSQVLAGDQETQYF.

This chain joins TRBV11-2 and TRBJ2-7, with 7 nucleotides matching TRBD1. The CDR3 consists of 13 residues. V trimming: 1 base; J trimming: 4 bases; junction bases outside the gene matches: 1. Germline V gene data show CDR1 as SGHAT and CDR2 as FQNNGV. CDR3 protein: CASSLGRGYEQYF. CDR3 bases: TGTGCCAGCAGCTTAGGCAGGGGGTACGAGCAGTACTTC.

Regarding this clone: The sample has other DNA sequences that encode this CDR3 too. The rearrangement links TRBV28 to TRBJ2-7; TRBD2 aligns across 7 bases. The germline V gene encodes CDR1 MDHEN and CDR2 SYDVKM. The CDR3 consists of 14 residues. J lost 0 bases, V lost 2 bases, and 1 base had no gene match. In DNA, the CDR3 is TGTGCCAGCAGTTTAGCGGGAGACTCCTACGAGCAGTACTTC. Encoded protein: CASSLAGDSYEQYF.

In DNA, the CDR3 is TGTGCCAGCAGCCCCGACGGACTAGGCGGAACCGGGGAGCTGTTTTTT. This translates into CASSPDGLGGTGELFF. The chain links TRBV27 to TRBJ2-2; 7 bases align to TRBD2. V lost 6 bases and J lost 5; bases outside the gene matches: 12. The V gene's germline CDR1 is MNHEY and CDR2 SMNVEV (reference sequence). The CDR3 consists of 16 residues.

V is TRBV5-4 and J is TRBJ2-3; possibly TRBD2 for D (5 bases). V lost 4 bases and J 2 bases, leaving 14 bases between the germline ends. The CDR3 totals 15 residues. Germline CDR1 is SGHNT and CDR2 is YYREEE (reference sequence). As DNA, the CDR3 is TGTGCCAGCAGCCAAACGGTCGGGAACACAGATACGCAGTATTTT. Residues: CASSQTVGNTDTQYF.

This chain joins TRBV14 and TRBJ2-3; tentatively, D is TRBD2 (5 bases). CDR1 and CDR2 from the germline V gene are SGHDN and FVKESK. The V gene lost 5 bases and the J gene lost 6 bases, with 12 bases spanning the gap. The CDR3 has 13 amino acids. CDR3 coding DNA: TGTGCCAGCAGCACGTGGGTAGCGGATACGCAGTATTTT. The encoded protein is CASSTWVADTQYF.

The chain employs TRBV27 and TRBJ2-7; 10 bases match TRBD2. V shed 5 bases, J shed 2 bases, and the junction held 12 bases outside the gene matches. CDR3 size: 17 residues. Germline CDR1 MNHEY, CDR2 SMNVEV (reference sequence). In nucleotides, the CDR3 is TGTGCCAGCAGTACAACTCGCCTAAGCGGGAGGGCCTACGAGCAGTACTTC. Protein sequence: CASSTTRLSGRAYEQYF.

This chain joins TRBV11-2 and TRBJ2-7; D possibly corresponds to TRBD1 (5 bases). This CDR3 has 12 residues. The germline V and J ends were trimmed by 5 bases and 4 bases, with 9 bases remaining between them. CDR1 SGHAT and CDR2 FQNNGV come from the germline V gene. CDR3 sequence (DNA): TGTGCCAGCAGCACAGGATTTTACGAGCAGTACTTC. The encoded protein is CASSTGFYEQYF.

The rearrangement joins TRBV29-1 to TRBJ2-5; D may be TRBD1 (6 bases). The germline V gene encodes CDR1 SQVTM and CDR2 ANQGSEA. V was trimmed by 2 bases and J by 5 bases, leaving 15 bases between them. This CDR3 region has 14 residues. The CDR3 loop is CSVERQAGMETQYF. CDR3 nucleotides: TGCAGCGTTGAACGACAGGCCGGGATGGAGACCCAGTACTTC.

The genes are TRBV29-1 and TRBJ1-2; the match to TRBD1 covers 7 bases. The V gene end was trimmed by 8 bases and the J gene end by 6 bases; junction bases not matched to a gene: 6. Germline V gene data show CDR1 as SQVTM and CDR2 as ANQGSEA. The CDR3 consists of 11 residues. This chain's CDR3 is CSFATGDGYTF. In DNA form, the CDR3 reads TGCAGCTTTGCAACAGGGGATGGCTACACCTTC.